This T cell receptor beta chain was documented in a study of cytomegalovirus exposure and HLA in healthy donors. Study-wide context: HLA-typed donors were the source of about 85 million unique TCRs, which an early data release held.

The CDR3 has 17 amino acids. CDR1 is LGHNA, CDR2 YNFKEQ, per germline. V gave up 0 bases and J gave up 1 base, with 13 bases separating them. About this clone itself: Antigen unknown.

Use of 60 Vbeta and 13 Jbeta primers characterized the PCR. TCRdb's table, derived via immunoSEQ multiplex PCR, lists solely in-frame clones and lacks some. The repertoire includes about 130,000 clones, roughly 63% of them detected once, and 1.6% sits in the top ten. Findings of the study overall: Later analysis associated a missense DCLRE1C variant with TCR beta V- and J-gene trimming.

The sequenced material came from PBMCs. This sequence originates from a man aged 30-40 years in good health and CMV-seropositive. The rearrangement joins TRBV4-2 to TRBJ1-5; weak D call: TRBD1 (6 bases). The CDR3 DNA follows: TGTGCCAGCAGCCAAGATGGTGGGGGCAGGAGCAATCAGCCCCAGCATTTT. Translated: CASSQDGGGRSNQPQHF.